These 20 T cell receptor beta chains originate from one sample sequenced in a study of blood T cells in healthy people across ages (dated by TCRdb to between 2015 and 2017). The library relied on 5' RACE. Reads for this sample came from an Illumina HiSeq 2500. A second about 6 to 11 cycle PCR used a sample-barcoded 5' primer and a J-beta primer mix. TCRdb handled the public reads itself, with Q25 trimming in fastp and clone calling in MiXCR, and kept productive beta chains. Every distinct CDR3 protein forms one entry, paired with its most common genes and DNA. This sample has about 1.6 million distinct CDR3 sequences in its table, and around 35% of those were observed once. Approximately 11% of the sample is in the top ten clones. The sample taken for sequencing was blood. Receptors were obtained from a woman aged 25 to 39 in good health.

CDR3 sequence: CASSVTGTAVADTQYF. The CDR3 DNA sequence: TGTGCCAGCAGTGTTACCGGGACAGCCGTTGCAGATACGCAGTATTTT. The chain carries TRBV6-4 and TRBJ2-3; 7 bases are shared with TRBD1. The CDR3 has 16 amino acids. V lost 4 bases and J lost 4; bases outside the gene matches: 11. From germline, CDR1 is MRHNA and CDR2 SNTAGT.

This clonotype was detected a few times. The V and J genes are TRBV25-1 and TRBJ2-7, with TRBD1 identical over 11 bases. CDR1 MGHDK and CDR2 SYGVNS come from the germline V gene. The CDR3 covers 16 residues. J lost 5 bases, V lost 5 bases, and 11 bases had no gene match. The CDR3 here is CASSTSGTGGTDEQYF. In nucleotides, the CDR3 is TGTGCCAGCAGTACTTCCGGGACAGGGGGTACGGACGAGCAGTACTTC.

The V and J genes are TRBV12-3 or TRBV12-4 and TRBJ1-4; TRBD1 might be the D (5 bases). V was clipped by 5 bases and J by 8 bases, with 15 bases between them. The CDR3 is made up of 14 amino acids. CDR3 protein: CASSPGGGVEKLFF. Here the CDR3 DNA reads TGTGCCAGCAGTCCGGGGGGAGGGGTGGAAAAACTGTTTTTT.

This clonotype was counted only a few times. The V and J genes are TRBV6-4 and TRBJ2-1; TRBD2 is a possible D gene (5 bases). In germline, CDR1 is MRHNA, CDR2 SNTAGT. There are 16 residues in the CDR3. Trimming stripped 2 bases from V and 6 bases from J, with 17 bases between. The DNA of the CDR3 is TGTGCCAGCAGTGACGAGGCGGGCGTTGAGGTCAATGAGCAGTTCTTC. Translated: CASSDEAGVEVNEQFF.

V is TRBV24-1 and J is TRBJ2-6, with no clear D. There are 15 residues in the CDR3. V was pared by 3 bases and J by 2 bases, with 7 bases between. Germline V gives CDR1 KGHDR, CDR2 SFDVKD. The CDR3 protein is CATSDPDAGANVLTF. CDR3 coding DNA: TGTGCCACCAGTGATCCGGACGCTGGGGCCAACGTCCTGACTTTC.

A note on this clonotype: A junction end diverges from the germline sequence, so it may reflect a read error. This chain connects TRBV20-1 to TRBJ2-6; no reliable D call. The CDR3 contains 12 residues. Germline V lookup: CDR1 DFQATT, CDR2 SNEGSKA (reference sequence). This CDR3 reads CSAPTEANVPTF. The CDR3 DNA follows: TGCAGTGCTCCTACCGAGGCCAACGTCCCGACTTTC.

The rearrangement joins TRBV7-9 to TRBJ2-5, with 10 bases aligning to TRBD1. The CDR3 is made up of 15 amino acids. Germline V gene lookup returns CDR1 SEHNR and CDR2 FQNEAQ (reference sequence). V lost 5 bases to trimming and J lost 5 bases; unmatched junction nucleotides: 8. This CDR3 reads CASSMDRGFGETQYF. For the CDR3, the DNA is TGTGCCAGCAGCATGGACAGGGGGTTCGGGGAGACCCAGTACTTC. Filled out from reference TRBV7-9 and TRBJ2-5, the complete variable domain reads DTGVSQNPRHKITKRGQNVTFRCDPISEHNRLYWYRQTLGQGPEFLTYFQNEAQLEKSRLLSDRFSAERPKGSFSTLEIQRTEQGDSAMYLCASSMDRGFGETQYFGPGTRLLVL.

This clonotype occurred a few times. V is TRBV20-1 and J is TRBJ2-3; TRBD1 matches at 8 bases. The length of the CDR3 is 12 residues. The germline gives CDR1 DFQATT, CDR2 SNEGSKA (reference sequence). V was pared by 6 bases and J by 5 bases, with 4 bases of the junction left unmatched. This CDR3 reads CSAGQGGDTQYF. The CDR3 coding sequence is TGCAGTGCCGGACAGGGCGGAGATACGCAGTATTTT.

This sequence joins TRBV30 and TRBJ2-4, with 11 bases fitting TRBD2. With 0 bases clipped from V and 4 bases from J, the junction kept 14 bases outside the gene matches. This CDR3 comprises 19 residues. The germline V gene encodes CDR1 GTSNPN and CDR2 SVGIG (reference sequence). CDR3 sequence reads: CAWSVRLAGLLGGKNIQYF. CDR3 in DNA: TGTGCCTGGAGTGTACGACTAGCGGGGCTACTCGGGGGTAAAAACATTCAGTACTTC.

This clonotype was found a few times. The rearrangement joins TRBV7-2 to TRBJ2-3, with 11 nucleotides matching TRBD2. CDR3 length: 18 residues. V shed 1 base, J shed 5 bases, and the junction held 11 bases outside the gene matches. CDR1 and CDR2 (germline): SGHTA, FQGNSA. In nucleotides, the CDR3 is TGTGCCAGCAGCTTAGAGTGGTTAGCGGGGGGGCGTGAAGATACGCAGTATTTT. This codes for CASSLEWLAGGREDTQYF. Complete variable domain (other parts from reference TRBV7-2 and TRBJ2-3): GAGVSQSPSNKVTEKGKDVELRCDPISGHTALYWYRQSLGQGLEFLIYFQGNSAPDKSGLPSDRFSAERTGGSVSTLTIQRTQQEDSAVYLCASSLEWLAGGREDTQYFGPGTRLTVL.

The chain is built from TRBV4-2 and TRBJ1-2; D gene unclear. Germline V gene sequence: CDR1 LGHNA, CDR2 YNFKEQ. V lost 0 bases and J 9 bases, leaving 14 bases between the germline ends. This CDR3 has 14 amino acids. This chain's CDR3 is CASSQENNARSYTF. DNA of the CDR3: TGTGCCAGCAGCCAAGAGAACAATGCGCGGAGCTACACCTTC.

This clonotype was counted only a few times. The CDR3 sequence: CASSQVPDEGDTQYF. CDR3 coding DNA: TGCGCCAGCAGCCAAGTTCCAGATGAAGGGGATACGCAGTATTTT. The chain joins TRBV4-1 to TRBJ2-3; D is undetermined. CDR1 is MGHRA, CDR2 YSYEKL, per germline. The CDR3 is 15 residues long. Trimming pared 1 base from V and 6 bases from J, leaving 14 bases between.

The genes are TRBV7-6 and TRBJ1-5, with D hard to call. Germline CDR1 is SGHVS and CDR2 is FNYEAQ. Trimming removed 1 base at V and 5 bases at J, with 24 bases between. This CDR3 region has 19 residues. CDR3 in DNA: TGTGCCAGCAGCTTAGTTCTAGAGGCCTGCTTACGGGGATATCAGCCCCAGCATTTT. It is translated as CASSLVLEACLRGYQPQHF.

This chain uses TRBV14 with TRBJ2-3; 8 bases are shared with TRBD1. The CDR3 is made up of 12 amino acids. Unmatched junction bases numbered 4, after V lost 5 bases and J lost 9 bases. Germline values: CDR1 SGHDN, CDR2 FVKESK. CDR3 loop: CASSCRDRTQYF. CDR3 DNA: TGTGCCAGCAGCTGCCGGGACAGGACGCAGTATTTT.

V is TRBV20-1 and J is TRBJ2-7, with TRBD2 matching 10 bases. CDR1 is DFQATT, CDR2 SNEGSKA, per germline (reference sequence). Unmatched junction bases numbered 10, after V lost 5 bases and J lost 3 bases. The CDR3 extends over 15 amino acids. Here the CDR3 reads CSAEPGLARGYEQYF. DNA for the CDR3: TGCAGTGCTGAACCGGGACTAGCGAGAGGCTACGAGCAGTACTTC.

This clonotype was picked up many times. The chain couples TRBV10-3 to TRBJ2-1, with a weak D call TRBD2 (6 bases). The CDR3 is 14 amino acids. Germline loops: CDR1 ENHRY, CDR2 SYGVKD. With 3 bases removed from V and 0 bases from J, the gap between germline ends came to 6 bases. The CDR3 nucleotides are TGTGCCATCAGTGACGGGAGCTCCTACAATGAGCAGTTCTTC. Encoded protein: CAISDGSSYNEQFF.

The chain carries TRBV25-1 and TRBJ2-5, with D possibly matching TRBD1 (5 bases). The CDR3 contains 14 residues. CDR1 MGHDK and CDR2 SYGVNS come from the germline V gene. V was pared by 5 bases and J by 3 bases, with 13 bases between. The CDR3 is CASSRRGGEETQYF. CDR3 nucleotides: TGTGCCAGCAGTCGAAGGGGTGGAGAAGAGACCCAGTACTTC.

The rearrangement joins TRBV9 to TRBJ2-7; possible D gene TRBD2, 7 bases. CDR3 length equals 14 residues. Trimming removed 5 bases from V and 2 bases from J, with 14 bases in between. From germline, CDR1 is SGDLS and CDR2 YYNGEE. CDR3 in DNA: TGTGCCAGCAGTGAGCGGGACAATCCCTACGAGCAGTACTTC. Protein sequence: CASSERDNPYEQYF. The complete variable domain, with remaining parts taken from reference TRBV9 and TRBJ2-7, reads DSGVTQTPKHLITATGQRVTLRCSPRSGDLSVYWYQQSLDQGLQFLIQYYNGEERAKGNILERFSAQQFPDLHSELNLSSLELGDSALYFCASSERDNPYEQYFGPGTRLTVT.

This clonotype has just a few counts. This chain joins TRBV9 and TRBJ2-5; 13 positions agree with TRBD2. The CDR3 extends over 18 amino acids. J gave up 2 bases and V 2 bases, and 9 bases lay outside the gene matches. The V gene's germline CDR1 is SGDLS and CDR2 YYNGEE. CDR3 sequence reads: CASSVTSGGVLGQETQYF. CDR3 nucleotides: TGTGCCAGCAGCGTTACTAGCGGGGGGGTTCTGGGGCAAGAGACCCAGTACTTC.

This chain links TRBV4-2 with TRBJ2-5, with 9 bases aligning to TRBD2. This CDR3 region has 15 residues. The germline CDR1 and CDR2 sequences are LGHNA and YNFKEQ. With V trimmed by 2 bases and J by 4 bases, 5 bases remained unmatched. The CDR3 spells CASSQYSGRRETQYF. In nucleotides, the CDR3 is TGTGCCAGCAGCCAATACAGCGGGAGGAGAGAGACCCAGTACTTC.